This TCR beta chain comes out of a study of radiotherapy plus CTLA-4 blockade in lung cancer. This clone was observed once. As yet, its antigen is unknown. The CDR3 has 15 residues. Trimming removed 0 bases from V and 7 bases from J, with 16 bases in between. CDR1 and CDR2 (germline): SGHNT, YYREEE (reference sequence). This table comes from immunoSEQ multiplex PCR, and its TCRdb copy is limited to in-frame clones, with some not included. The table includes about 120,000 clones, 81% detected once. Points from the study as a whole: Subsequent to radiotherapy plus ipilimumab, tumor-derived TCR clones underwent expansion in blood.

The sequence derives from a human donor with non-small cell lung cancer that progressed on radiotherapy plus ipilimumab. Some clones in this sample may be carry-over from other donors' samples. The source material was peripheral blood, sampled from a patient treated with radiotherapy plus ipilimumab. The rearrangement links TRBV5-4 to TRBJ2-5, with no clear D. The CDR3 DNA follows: TGTGCCAGCAGCTTGGCCGGCTCTCAGAGTGGGACCCAGTACTTC. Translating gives CASSLAGSQSGTQYF.